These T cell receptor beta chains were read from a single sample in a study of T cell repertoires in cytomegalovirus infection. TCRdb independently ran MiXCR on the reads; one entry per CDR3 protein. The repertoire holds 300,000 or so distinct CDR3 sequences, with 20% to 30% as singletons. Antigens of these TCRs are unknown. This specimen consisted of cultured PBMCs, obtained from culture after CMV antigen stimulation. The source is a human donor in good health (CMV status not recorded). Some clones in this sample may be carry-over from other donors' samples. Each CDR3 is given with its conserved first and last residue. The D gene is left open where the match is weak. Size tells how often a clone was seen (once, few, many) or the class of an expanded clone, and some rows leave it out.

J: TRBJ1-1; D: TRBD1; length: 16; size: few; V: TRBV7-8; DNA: TGTGCCAGCAGCTACGCGACAGGGGGTATGAACACTGAAGCTTTCTTT; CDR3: CASSYATGGMNTEAFF
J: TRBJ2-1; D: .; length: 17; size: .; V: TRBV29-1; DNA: TGCAGCGTTCAAGGGGGACTACGAGGGGCCAGGTACAATGAGCAGTTCTTC; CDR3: CSVQGGLRGARYNEQFF
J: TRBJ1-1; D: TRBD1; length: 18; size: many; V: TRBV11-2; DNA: TGTGCCAGCAGCTTAATTGCGGTTGCAGGGGGGATGAACACTGAAGCTTTCTTT; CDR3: CASSLIAVAGGMNTEAFF
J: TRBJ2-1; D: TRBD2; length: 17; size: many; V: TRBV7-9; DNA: TGTGCCAGCAGGCCCGATCGCGGGAGGGACTCCTACAATGAGCAGTTCTTC; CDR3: CASRPDRGRDSYNEQFF
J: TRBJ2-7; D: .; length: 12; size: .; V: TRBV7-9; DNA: TGTGCCAGCAGCCCGGAAGTCTACGAGCAGTACTTC; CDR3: CASSPEVYEQYF
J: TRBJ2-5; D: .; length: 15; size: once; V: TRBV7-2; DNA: TGTGCCAGCAGCTTAGGTCTCCCCGGGGAAGAGACCCAGTACTTC; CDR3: CASSLGLPGEETQYF
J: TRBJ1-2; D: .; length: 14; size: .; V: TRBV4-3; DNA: TGCGCCAGCAGCCGGAAAAGGACAGACTATGGCTACACCTTC; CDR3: CASSRKRTDYGYTF
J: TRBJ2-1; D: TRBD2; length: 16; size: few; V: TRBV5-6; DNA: TGTGCCAGCAGCTTTCGGACTAGCGGGAGAAGAAATGAGCAGTTCTTC; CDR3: CASSFRTSGRRNEQFF
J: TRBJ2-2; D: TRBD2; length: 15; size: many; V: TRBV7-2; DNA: TGTGCCAGCATCCATAGCGGGACGAACACCGGGGAGCTGTTTTTT; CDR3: CASIHSGTNTGELFF
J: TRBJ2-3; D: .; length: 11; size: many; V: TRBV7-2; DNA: TGTGCCAGCAGCCCTGTGGATACGCAGTATTTT; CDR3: CASSPVDTQYF
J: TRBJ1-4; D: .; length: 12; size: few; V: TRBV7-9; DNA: TGTGCCAGCAGCCCCGTCGGCGAAAAACTGTTTTTT; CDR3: CASSPVGEKLFF
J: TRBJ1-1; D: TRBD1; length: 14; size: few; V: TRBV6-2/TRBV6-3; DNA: TGTGCCAGCAGTCACAGGGGATGGTACACTGAAGCTTTCTTT; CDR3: CASSHRGWYTEAFF
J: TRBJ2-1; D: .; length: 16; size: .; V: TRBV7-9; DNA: TGTGCCAGCAGCTTAGCCCTCCCTAGGGGCGGCAATGAGCAGTTCTTC; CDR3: CASSLALPRGGNEQFF
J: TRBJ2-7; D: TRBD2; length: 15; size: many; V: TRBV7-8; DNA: TGTGCCAGCAGCCTACTAGCGGATCTATCCTACGAGCAGTACTTC; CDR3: CASSLLADLSYEQYF
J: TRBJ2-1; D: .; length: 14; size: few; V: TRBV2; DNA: TGTGCCAGCAGTTCCCAGTGGACAAACAATGAGCAGTTCTTC; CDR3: CASSSQWTNNEQFF
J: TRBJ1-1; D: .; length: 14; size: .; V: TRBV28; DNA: TGTGCCAGCAGTTTTATAATTATCGGTACTGAAGCTTTCTTT; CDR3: CASSFIIIGTEAFF
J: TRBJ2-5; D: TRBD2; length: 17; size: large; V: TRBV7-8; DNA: TGTGCCAGCAGCCCTGGGACTAGCGGGAGGGCCCAGGAGACCCAGTACTTC; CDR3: CASSPGTSGRAQETQYF
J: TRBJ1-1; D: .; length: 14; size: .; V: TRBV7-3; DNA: TGTGCCAGCAGCTTTAATAGAATGTACACTGAAGCTTTCTTT; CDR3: CASSFNRMYTEAFF
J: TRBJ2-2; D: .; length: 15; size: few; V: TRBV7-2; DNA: TGTGCCAGCAGCTTAGAGATAAGGAGGGTCGGGGAGCTGTTTTTT; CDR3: CASSLEIRRVGELFF
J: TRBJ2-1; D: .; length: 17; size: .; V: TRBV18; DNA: TGTGCCAGCTCACCAAAAGAAGGAGTTTCGGTTAACAATGAGCAGTTCTTC; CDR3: CASSPKEGVSVNNEQFF
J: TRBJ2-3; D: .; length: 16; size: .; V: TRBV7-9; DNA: TGTGCCAGCAGCTTATTCTCCACATCCCCCGTGGATACGCAGTATTTT; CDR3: CASSLFSTSPVDTQYF
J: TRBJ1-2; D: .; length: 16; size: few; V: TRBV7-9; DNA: TGTGCCAGCAGCTTATTCTCGGGACCGCCTTCTGATGGCTACACCTTC; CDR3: CASSLFSGPPSDGYTF
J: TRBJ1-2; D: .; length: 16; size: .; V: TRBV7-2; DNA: TGTGCCAGCAGCATACAGGGAAACCAAGCTAACTATGGCTACACCTTC; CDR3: CASSIQGNQANYGYTF
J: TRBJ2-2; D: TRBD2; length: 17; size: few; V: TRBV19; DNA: TGTGCCAGTAGTATGGGGTTAGCGGGAGGGAACACCGGGGAGCTGTTTTTT; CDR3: CASSMGLAGGNTGELFF
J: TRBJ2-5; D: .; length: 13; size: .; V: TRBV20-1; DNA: TGCAGTGCCTCAGACAGTCTCCAAGAGACCCAGTACTTC; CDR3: CSASDSLQETQYF
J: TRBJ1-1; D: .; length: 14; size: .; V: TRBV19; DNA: TGTGCCAGTAGTATTCTTGGACAGAACACTGAAGCTTTCTTT; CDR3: CASSILGQNTEAFF
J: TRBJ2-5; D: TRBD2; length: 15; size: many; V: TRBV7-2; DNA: TGTGCCAGCATGAGAAGCGGGAGGAGTAGAGAGACCCAGTACTTC; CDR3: CASMRSGRSRETQYF
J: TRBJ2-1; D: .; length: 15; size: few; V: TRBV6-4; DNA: TGTGCCAGCAGTCCACAGAATAGCGCGGGCAATGAGCAGTTCTTC; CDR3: CASSPQNSAGNEQFF